This TCR beta chain is from a study of regulatory T cells in long-lasting Graves disease. This clonotype was detected a few times. The time point here: newly diagnosed GD, antithyroid drugs for less than 3 months. Generation of the TCR library employed RNA extracted from PBMCs. Construction of the TCR beta libraries employed iRepertoire HTBI primers in conjunction with Arm-PCR of CDR3 regions. TCRdb analysed the multiplex PCR reads with MiXCR anew, one entry per CDR3 protein. The sample yields 530,000 or so distinct CDR3 sequences, about 16% seen once. Germline-derived CDR1 and CDR2 are SGHRS and YFSETQ. Unmatched junction bases numbered 6, after V lost 5 bases and J lost 5 bases. The CDR3 consists of 13 residues. The sample was also linked to a second study, of T cells in Graves' hyperthyroidism and ophthalmopathy. Turning to that study: The study used the HTBI primer set for a first-round RT-PCR of the TCR CDR3.

This receptor was taken from a young man with Graves disease. This chain connects TRBV5-1 to TRBJ1-2, with 7 bases fitting TRBD1. Source: peripheral blood mononuclear cells (PBMCs), taken at new diagnosis, from a patient treated with antithyroid drugs. Written as DNA, the CDR3 is TGCGCCAGCAGTGAGCCAGGGGGTTATGGCTACACCTTC. Its translation: CASSEPGGYGYTF.